Following are 24 T cell receptor beta chains from one sample sequenced in a study of response to subunit inactivated influenza vaccine. TCRdb re-analysed the RT-PCR reads in MiXCR, keeping a single row per CDR3 protein. The data contain roughly 790,000 distinct CDR3 sequences, around 20% of them singletons. The sample in question was PBMCs from blood, obtained 5 days after vaccination. Receptor source: a man aged 50-59 years who received an inactivated influenza vaccine.

In this sample, this clonotype turned up many times. The chain is built from TRBV9 and TRBJ2-3; 9 bases line up with TRBD1. Trimming at V came to 3 bases and at J to 2 bases, leaving 7 bases not matched to a gene. This CDR3 has 16 amino acids. Germline CDR1 SGDLS, CDR2 YYNGEE. CDR3 nucleotide sequence: TGTGCCAGCAGCGGGTCCCGGGACAGGGTCACAGATACGCAGTATTTT. Translating it yields CASSGSRDRVTDTQYF.

This clonotype was seen a single time. The junction departs from the called germline gene at one end, perhaps through a read error. The chain employs TRBV7-9 and TRBJ2-5; D might be TRBD1 (5 bases). The CDR3 has 12 amino acids. Germline CDR1 reads SEHNR; CDR2 reads FQNEAQ (reference sequence). The CDR3 coding sequence is TGTGCCAGCAGCTTGGATTTTGGACAATCAAACTTC. Amino acid sequence: CASSLDFGQSNF.

CDR3 in amino acids: CATSRDGAVRETQYF. The CDR3 DNA reads as TGTGCCACCAGCAGAGATGGGGCAGTTAGAGAGACCCAGTACTTC. The V gene is TRBV15, the J gene TRBJ2-5; D may be TRBD1 (5 bases). CDR1 and CDR2 (germline): LNHNV, YYDKDF (reference sequence). The V and J ends lost 0 bases and 4 bases respectively, with 12 bases between them. The CDR3 contains 15 residues.

The chain recombines TRBV10-3 with TRBJ2-7; 7 bases agree with TRBD2. After removal of 0 bases from V and 6 bases from J, the junction contained 14 bases not matched to a gene. The CDR3 contains 17 residues. Germline CDR1 is ENHRY and CDR2 is SYGVKD. CDR3 in DNA: TGTGCCATCAGTGAGTCTCTGATCGCGGGAGTCGTTGGCGAGCAGTACTTC. Its protein is CAISESLIAGVVGEQYF.

The sample holds a few counts of this clonotype. V is TRBV18 and J is TRBJ2-5; 8 positions match TRBD2. The trim removed 2 bases at V and 5 bases at J, leaving 10 bases unmatched. The CDR3 is made up of 16 amino acids. CDR1 KGHSH and CDR2 LQKENI come from the germline V gene. The CDR3 bases are TGTGCCAGCTCACCATACAGCGGGAGAGGAGGGGAGACCCAGTACTTC. Amino acids: CASSPYSGRGGETQYF.

This clonotype was seen just once. The rearrangement uses TRBV28 and TRBJ2-1; 7 bases match TRBD2. The V gene's germline CDR1 is MDHEN and CDR2 SYDVKM. This CDR3 has 16 amino acids. V shed 6 bases and J 3 bases; nucleotides not matched to a gene: 11. In DNA form, the CDR3 reads TGTGCCAGCAGCACCGGGACTACGAGCTACTACAATGAGCAGTTCTTC. It codes for CASSTGTTSYYNEQFF.

In this sample, this clonotype turned up a few times. This chain joins TRBV6-2 or TRBV6-3 and TRBJ2-5; possible D gene TRBD2, 6 bases. Looked up from germline, CDR1 is MNHEY and CDR2 is SVGEGT. The CDR3 is 16 residues long. V was cut by 6 bases and J by 5 bases, with 22 bases left in between. As DNA, the CDR3 is TGTGCCAGCAGCTGGGGAGGAGGGGCAATGTGGGAGACCCAGTACTTC. Translated: CASSWGGGAMWETQYF.

This clonotype has a handful of counts. J is TRBJ2-1 and V is TRBV12-3 or TRBV12-4; D is perhaps TRBD2 (6 bases). V was clipped by 4 bases and J by 6 bases, with 10 bases between them. This CDR3 contains 13 residues. The CDR3 here is CASSWRGVNEQFF. The CDR3 nucleotides are TGTGCCAGCAGTTGGCGGGGAGTCAATGAGCAGTTCTTC.

Ten or more counts support this clonotype. The genes are TRBV7-2 and TRBJ1-6; the D is unclear. Looked up from germline, CDR1 is SGHTA and CDR2 is FQGNSA. Trimming cost V 1 base and J 8 bases, with 12 bases left between them. This CDR3 has 15 residues. CDR3 in DNA: TGTGCCAGCAGCTTAGTATTGGCCGATGATTCACCCCTCCACTTT. Translation: CASSLVLADDSPLHF.

This clonotype was detected only a few times. The chain uses TRBV25-1 and TRBJ2-5; D is uncertain. Trimming pared 6 bases from V and 5 bases from J, leaving 7 bases between. Germline V gives CDR1 MGHDK, CDR2 SYGVNS. CDR3 size: 11 residues. CDR3 amino acids: CASRIGETQYF. As DNA, the CDR3 is TGTGCCAGCAGGATAGGGGAGACCCAGTACTTC.

This rearrangement joins TRBV20-1 to TRBJ2-2; D uncertain. V was trimmed by 5 bases and J by 6 bases, leaving 10 bases between them. The CDR3 consists of 12 residues. Germline CDR1 and CDR2: DFQATT and SNEGSKA (reference sequence). In nucleotides, the CDR3 is TGCAGTGCTGCCCGATCTTCCGGGGAGCTGTTTTTT. As protein: CSAARSSGELFF.

A word on this clonotype: A read error may produce the germline difference seen at one junction end. This chain joins TRBV7-7 and TRBJ2-5, with D hard to call. The CDR3 spans 13 residues. Germline loops: CDR1 SSHAT, CDR2 FNYEAQ (reference sequence). Here the CDR3 reads CASSLDRSETQYF. In DNA, the CDR3 is TGTGCTAGCAGCTTAGACCGTTCGGAGACCCAGTACTTC.

V gene TRBV5-6 combines with J gene TRBJ2-7, with D hard to call. This CDR3 comprises 11 residues. Deletions cut 2 bases from V and 7 bases from J, with 7 bases between. Germline V gives CDR1 SGHDT, CDR2 YYEEEE. The CDR3: CASSFSDEQYF. The CDR3 DNA sequence: TGTGCCAGCAGCTTCAGTGATGAGCAGTACTTC.

The sample holds many counts of this clonotype. The chain recombines TRBV6-2 or TRBV6-3 with TRBJ2-7; D is possibly TRBD2 (6 bases). V was pared by 7 bases and J by 3 bases, with 19 bases between. In germline, CDR1 is MNHEY, CDR2 SVGEGT. This CDR3 contains 15 residues. This chain's CDR3 is CASTLLFGGGYEQYF. The CDR3 DNA reads as TGTGCCAGCACCTTACTTTTTGGGGGAGGCTACGAGCAGTACTTC.

The chain has TRBV18 and TRBJ1-2; no clear D gene. The CDR3 length is 14 residues. CDR1 and CDR2 (germline): KGHSH, LQKENI. V lost 3 bases and J 13 bases, leaving 21 bases between the germline ends. The CDR3 reads CASSPVQPGWSLTF. CDR3 nucleotides: TGTGCCAGCTCACCGGTGCAGCCAGGTTGGTCCCTCACCTTC.

The gene calls are TRBV5-6 and TRBJ2-3; 11 bases agree with TRBD2. The CDR3 is made up of 16 amino acids. Germline CDR1 is SGHDT and CDR2 is YYEEEE. V lost 4 bases to trimming and J lost 3 bases; unmatched junction nucleotides: 7. The chain's CDR3 is CASSMIGTSGTDTQYF. DNA of the CDR3: TGTGCCAGCAGCATGATCGGGACTAGCGGTACAGATACGCAGTATTTT.

The rearrangement uses TRBV5-6 and TRBJ1-1; the D gene is possibly TRBD1 (5 bases). Germline lookup yields CDR1 SGHDT and CDR2 YYEEEE. The CDR3 sequence is 14 residues long. The ends were cut back, 4 bases at V and 3 bases at J, with 13 bases in the middle. The CDR3, as DNA: TGTGCCAGCAGCCACCCGACAGATCACACTGAAGCTTTCTTT. Protein sequence: CASSHPTDHTEAFF.

This clonotype was detected a few times. The chain is built from TRBV20-1 and TRBJ2-5, with 8 bases lining up with TRBD2. CDR3 length: 14 amino acids. V trimming: 2 bases; J trimming: 5 bases; junction bases outside the gene matches: 7. CDR1 and CDR2 (germline): DFQATT, SNEGSKA (reference sequence). The CDR3 protein is CSARRTSRRETQYF. In nucleotides, the CDR3 is TGCAGTGCTAGAAGGACTAGCCGCCGGGAGACCCAGTACTTC.

In DNA, the CDR3 is TGTGCCAGCAGTCTTACCCAGGGTTTCTACGAGCAGTACTTC. It is translated as CASSLTQGFYEQYF. The chain joins TRBV12-3 or TRBV12-4 to TRBJ2-7; D perhaps matches TRBD1 (5 bases). Trimming removed 5 bases at V and 3 bases at J, with 14 bases between. This CDR3 spans 14 amino acids.

This clonotype has at least ten counts. This sequence joins TRBV27 and TRBJ2-2, with D hard to call. CDR3 length: 14 residues. Trimming removed 3 bases from V and 4 bases from J, with 9 bases in between. Germline V CDR1 and CDR2: MNHEY, SMNVEV (reference sequence). The CDR3 DNA sequence: TGTGCCAGCAGTTTGGGTTTGGCCACCGGGGAGCTGTTTTTT. It codes for CASSLGLATGELFF.

This clonotype was recorded a few times. This sequence joins TRBV6-5 and TRBJ2-7, with D maybe TRBD2 (5 bases). Trimming removed 2 bases at V and 1 base at J, with 15 bases between. The CDR3 contains 16 residues. CDR1 MNHEY and CDR2 SVGAGI come from the germline V gene. The DNA for the CDR3 is TGTGCCAGCAGTTACGCCAAAGACTACCGTTCCTACGAGCAGTACTTC. Encoded protein: CASSYAKDYRSYEQYF.

This clonotype has more than one count but fewer than ten. The genes are TRBV7-9 and TRBJ2-7, with 7 bases identical to TRBD1. V trimming: 5 bases; J trimming: 0 bases; junction bases outside the gene matches: 13. The CDR3 is 17 residues long. Germline lookup yields CDR1 SEHNR and CDR2 FQNEAQ (reference sequence). The CDR3 region has the DNA TGTGCCAGCAGCCCGACCCCACAGGGGCCCTACTCCTACGAGCAGTACTTC. Protein product: CASSPTPQGPYSYEQYF.

This sequence joins TRBV24-1 and TRBJ1-2, with no clear D. Trimming shortened V by 1 base and J by 0 bases, and 5 bases separated the two germline ends. This CDR3 is 14 amino acids long. Germline values: CDR1 KGHDR, CDR2 SFDVKD. The chain's CDR3 is CATSDLPTNYGYTF. CDR3 DNA sequence: TGTGCCACCAGTGATTTACCAACTAACTATGGCTACACCTTC.

This chain connects TRBV27 to TRBJ2-7; the match to TRBD2 covers 8 bases. Germline CDR1 is MNHEY and CDR2 is SMNVEV (reference sequence). V lost 5 bases and J lost 5; bases outside the gene matches: 5. This CDR3 region has 13 residues. CDR3 amino acids: CASSIGRANEQYF. The CDR3 bases are TGTGCCAGCAGTATCGGGAGGGCCAACGAGCAGTACTTC.